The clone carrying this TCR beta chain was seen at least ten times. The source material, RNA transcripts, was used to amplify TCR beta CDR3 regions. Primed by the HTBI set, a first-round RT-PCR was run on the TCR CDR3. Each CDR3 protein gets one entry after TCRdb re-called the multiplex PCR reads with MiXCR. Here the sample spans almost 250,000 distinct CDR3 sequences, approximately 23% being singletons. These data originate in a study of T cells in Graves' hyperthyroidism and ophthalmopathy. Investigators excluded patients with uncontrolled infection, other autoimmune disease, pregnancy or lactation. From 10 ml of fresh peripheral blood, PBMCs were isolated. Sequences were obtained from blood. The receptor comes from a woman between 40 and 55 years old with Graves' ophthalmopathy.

CDR3 bases: TGTGCCAGCAGACCAACAGGGGCAGGAAACACCATATATTTT. Protein sequence: CASRPTGAGNTIYF. The chain combines TRBV28 with TRBJ1-3, with TRBD1 matching 7 bases. Germline CDR1 MDHEN, CDR2 SYDVKM. The CDR3 sequence is 14 residues long. V trimming: 6 bases; J trimming: 4 bases; junction bases outside the gene matches: 6.